This TCR beta chain was recovered during a study of shared clonotypes between healthy human individuals. CDR3 length: 15 amino acids. The V end lost 3 bases, the J end lost 4 bases, and 13 bases lay between the germline ends. The germline CDR1 and CDR2 sequences are LNHDA and SQIVND (reference sequence). Clones were sequenced by immunoSEQ multiplex PCR, and TCRdb holds only the in-frame ones, with some missing. The data hold fewer than 2.5 million clones, with roughly 93% observed a single time. V gene TRBV19 combines with J gene TRBJ1-5, with D maybe TRBD1 (6 bases). Sequenced: naive CD4+ T cells from PBMCs. Subset described: CD45RA+ positively selected. This receptor was obtained from a man in his late teens or twenties in good health. Some clones in this sample may be carry-over from other donors' samples. The CDR3 loop reads CASSIRGGPNQPQHF. The CDR3 coding sequence is TGTGCCAGTAGTATTCGAGGGGGTCCTAATCAGCCCCAGCATTTT.